These T cell receptor beta chains were read from a single sample in a study of shared clonotypes between healthy human individuals. TCRdb keeps only in-frame clones here, not all; method: immunoSEQ multiplex PCR. The table lists approximately 500,000 clones, almost 97% of them singletons. The sample consisted of naive CD4+ T cells sorted from blood. These receptors all stem from a woman aged 25-40 years in good health. CDR3s include the opening cysteine and the closing phenylalanine or tryptophan. Rows give clone size only sometimes, using once, few, many, or a class for an expanded clone.

j_call: TRBJ2-5; v_call: TRBV6-5; clone_size: -; cdr3_aa: CASSDTSGLWEQYF
j_call: TRBJ1-4; v_call: TRBV15; clone_size: -; cdr3_aa: CATSRNTGGVGEKLFF
j_call: TRBJ1-2; v_call: TRBV5-6; clone_size: -; cdr3_aa: CASSRPGTGPNYGYTF
j_call: TRBJ2-3; v_call: TRBV6-6; clone_size: -; cdr3_aa: CASSFGGPTDTQYF
j_call: TRBJ2-1; v_call: TRBV25-1; clone_size: -; cdr3_aa: CASSELVNEQFF
j_call: TRBJ2-3; v_call: TRBV5-5; clone_size: -; cdr3_aa: CASSLSHITDTQYF
j_call: TRBJ2-1; v_call: TRBV11-2; clone_size: once; cdr3_aa: CASSPITGDEQFF
j_call: TRBJ1-2; v_call: TRBV28; clone_size: -; cdr3_aa: CASSSEGGLLNYGYTF
j_call: TRBJ2-1; v_call: TRBV18; clone_size: -; cdr3_aa: CASSPTSAQGRFF
j_call: TRBJ1-4; v_call: TRBV5-4; clone_size: once; cdr3_aa: CASSLKPTGTTNEKLFF
j_call: TRBJ2-5; v_call: TRBV5-8; clone_size: -; cdr3_aa: CASSLVRIETQYF
j_call: TRBJ1-3; v_call: TRBV6-6; clone_size: -; cdr3_aa: CASSRIGDSGNTIYF
j_call: TRBJ1-4; v_call: TRBV14; clone_size: -; cdr3_aa: CASSPGEPLLGKLFF
j_call: TRBJ2-7; v_call: TRBV7-9; clone_size: -; cdr3_aa: CASSPDSGRSYEQYF
j_call: TRBJ2-1; v_call: TRBV5-1; clone_size: -; cdr3_aa: CASSLAASGIGEQFF
j_call: TRBJ1-5; v_call: TRBV7-8; clone_size: -; cdr3_aa: CASSLARAAHQPQHF
j_call: TRBJ1-5; v_call: TRBV2; clone_size: -; cdr3_aa: CASSEGWAGGNQPQHF
j_call: TRBJ1-2; v_call: TRBV28; clone_size: -; cdr3_aa: CASSQTVGGYGYTF
j_call: TRBJ1-1; v_call: TRBV6-5; clone_size: -; cdr3_aa: CASRSPTANTEAFF
j_call: TRBJ2-5; v_call: TRBV18; clone_size: -; cdr3_aa: CASSLSPGEQYF
j_call: TRBJ2-1; v_call: TRBV5-1; clone_size: once; cdr3_aa: CASRSYSYDEQFF
j_call: TRBJ1-2; v_call: TRBV30; clone_size: -; cdr3_aa: CAWSEPRGYTF
j_call: TRBJ2-4; v_call: TRBV2; clone_size: -; cdr3_aa: CASTARQGVAKNIQYF
j_call: -; v_call: TRBV19; clone_size: -; cdr3_aa: CASSTSGSRYEQYF
j_call: TRBJ2-7; v_call: TRBV5-1; clone_size: -; cdr3_aa: CASSHLPSSGSYEQYF
j_call: TRBJ2-1; v_call: TRBV6-5; clone_size: -; cdr3_aa: CASSTDWDEQFF
j_call: TRBJ1-5; v_call: TRBV30; clone_size: -; cdr3_aa: CAWSDEAGQPQHF
j_call: TRBJ2-7; v_call: TRBV28; clone_size: -; cdr3_aa: CASSPGQWVYEQYF
j_call: TRBJ1-1; v_call: TRBV7-9; clone_size: -; cdr3_aa: CASSLAAGLNTEAFF
j_call: TRBJ1-3; v_call: TRBV6-1; clone_size: -; cdr3_aa: CASSEPGGPGNTIYF
j_call: TRBJ2-3; v_call: TRBV7-2; clone_size: -; cdr3_aa: CASSLDADTQYF
j_call: TRBJ1-1; v_call: TRBV7-9; clone_size: -; cdr3_aa: CASSLKAGGNTEAFF
j_call: TRBJ1-3; v_call: TRBV5-5; clone_size: few; cdr3_aa: CASSFDLSGNTIYF
j_call: TRBJ2-3; v_call: TRBV11-3; clone_size: -; cdr3_aa: CASSDRAHTDTQYF
j_call: TRBJ2-3; v_call: TRBV4-1; clone_size: -; cdr3_aa: CASSQDRAGGRTDTQYF
j_call: TRBJ1-3; v_call: TRBV29-1; clone_size: -; cdr3_aa: CSVEHLNSGNTIYF
j_call: TRBJ1-5; v_call: TRBV10-3; clone_size: once; cdr3_aa: CAISESMGLPGGQPQHF
j_call: TRBJ2-5; v_call: TRBV18; clone_size: -; cdr3_aa: CASSHETRPEETQYF
j_call: TRBJ2-2; v_call: TRBV6-5; clone_size: once; cdr3_aa: CASSYSRGVTGELFF
j_call: TRBJ1-1; v_call: TRBV2; clone_size: once; cdr3_aa: CASITAVEAFF
j_call: TRBJ1-5; v_call: TRBV6-1; clone_size: -; cdr3_aa: CASSASAHPNQPQHF
j_call: TRBJ1-5; v_call: TRBV6-6; clone_size: -; cdr3_aa: CACTDRGDQPQHF
j_call: TRBJ1-1; v_call: TRBV11-1; clone_size: -; cdr3_aa: CASSPTANTEAFF
j_call: TRBJ2-7; v_call: TRBV6-5; clone_size: -; cdr3_aa: CASSSSGRSYEQYF
j_call: TRBJ2-7; v_call: TRBV23-1; clone_size: -; cdr3_aa: CASSQRGSSYEQYF
j_call: TRBJ1-2; v_call: TRBV4-2; clone_size: -; cdr3_aa: CASSQDPPGRRANYGYTF
j_call: TRBJ1-5; v_call: TRBV7-2; clone_size: once; cdr3_aa: CASSLGGISNQPQHF
j_call: TRBJ1-5; v_call: TRBV1; clone_size: -; cdr3_aa: CTSSQDRKSTQMFQPQHF
j_call: TRBJ2-7; v_call: TRBV7-9; clone_size: once; cdr3_aa: CASSPEWGLAGGPAYEQYF
j_call: TRBJ1-2; v_call: TRBV10-2; clone_size: -; cdr3_aa: CASRTSSGYTF
j_call: TRBJ2-5; v_call: TRBV19; clone_size: -; cdr3_aa: CASSMRLAGRGGETQYF
j_call: TRBJ2-1; v_call: TRBV11-3; clone_size: -; cdr3_aa: CASSPQAGSYNEQFF
j_call: TRBJ2-3; v_call: TRBV10-1; clone_size: -; cdr3_aa: CASSKQVESTDTQYF
j_call: TRBJ2-6; v_call: TRBV2; clone_size: -; cdr3_aa: CASAGLGANVLTF
j_call: TRBJ1-1; v_call: TRBV7-2; clone_size: -; cdr3_aa: CASSVRWAEAFF
j_call: TRBJ2-3; v_call: TRBV5-1; clone_size: -; cdr3_aa: CASSQGLAGGPDTQYF
j_call: TRBJ2-7; v_call: TRBV7-8; clone_size: -; cdr3_aa: CASSAFLSYEQYF
j_call: TRBJ2-5; v_call: TRBV5-4; clone_size: -; cdr3_aa: CASSLGSSQETQYF
j_call: TRBJ2-7; v_call: TRBV18; clone_size: -; cdr3_aa: CASSPGLAGMRYEQYF
j_call: TRBJ2-2; v_call: TRBV7-3; clone_size: -; cdr3_aa: CASSSQRENTGELFF